The 10 T cell receptor beta chains below come from one sample, sequenced in a study of blood T cell repertoires in COVID-19. Sequencing used immunoSEQ multiplex PCR; TCRdb keeps in-frame clones, though not all of them. This sample has about 40,000 clones, with 80% to 90% found just once. Sequencing was carried out using peripheral blood. The receptors come from a human donor in a cohort sampled during active COVID-19.

J is TRBJ2-7 and V is TRBV11-2, with D unresolved. CDR1 is SGHAT and CDR2 is FQNNGV in the germline V gene. V lost 4 bases to trimming and J lost 1 base, with 5 bases between them. This CDR3 is 12 amino acids long. CDR3 nucleotides: TGTGCCAGCAGCTCGGGTTCCTACGAGCAGTACTTC. Protein: CASSSGSYEQYF.

V is TRBV6-6 and J is TRBJ1-6; D possibly corresponds to TRBD1 (6 bases). The V and J ends lost 0 bases and 7 bases respectively, with 10 bases between them. This CDR3 is 15 amino acids long. The germline V gene encodes CDR1 MNHNY and CDR2 SVGAGI (reference sequence). CDR3 residues: CASSYSWQGNSPLHF. The CDR3 nucleotides are TGTGCCAGCAGTTACTCATGGCAGGGGAATTCACCCCTCCACTTT.

The rearrangement joins TRBV2 to TRBJ2-5, with TRBD1 matching 7 bases. The germline gives CDR1 SNHLY, CDR2 FYNNEI. The trim removed 1 base at V and 9 bases at J, leaving 8 bases unmatched. This CDR3 comprises 14 residues. CDR3 region: CASSEDRTGGPQYF. For the CDR3, the DNA is TGTGCCAGCAGTGAAGATAGGACAGGTGGGCCCCAGTACTTC.

The chain couples TRBV2 to TRBJ2-5, with TRBD2 matching 11 bases. There are 15 residues in the CDR3. Germline V lookup: CDR1 SNHLY, CDR2 FYNNEI. V dropped 4 bases and J dropped 1; count of bases not matched to a gene: 2. In DNA, the CDR3 is TGTGCCAGCAGTGCGCTAGCGGGGGGCCAAGAGACCCAGTACTTC. Translating it yields CASSALAGGQETQYF.

This chain uses TRBV5-6 with TRBJ2-7; 8 bases align to TRBD1. Germline V gene data show CDR1 as SGHDT and CDR2 as YYEEEE. With V trimmed by 1 base and J by 0 bases, 3 bases remained unmatched. This CDR3 has 15 residues. The CDR3 DNA follows: TGTGCCAGCAGCTTGCTGGGACAGGTCTCCTACGAGCAGTACTTC. As protein: CASSLLGQVSYEQYF.

V usage is TRBV19 and J usage is TRBJ2-2; TRBD2 might be the D (5 bases). This CDR3 has 14 amino acids. Germline loops: CDR1 LNHDA, CDR2 SQIVND (reference sequence). Trimming took off 5 bases at V and 4 bases at J, with 11 bases between the two ends. The chain's CDR3 is CASSEGPATGELFF. The CDR3 DNA reads as TGTGCCAGTAGTGAGGGTCCGGCCACCGGGGAGCTGTTTTTT.

The gene calls are TRBV11-3 and TRBJ2-1; 7 bases match TRBD2. Per the germline V gene, CDR1 is SGHNT and CDR2 is YENEEA. This CDR3 comprises 14 residues. Unmatched junction bases numbered 2, after V lost 1 base and J lost 5 bases. CDR3 loop: CASSLVGGDNEQFF. DNA for the CDR3: TGTGCCAGCAGCTTAGTGGGAGGGGACAATGAGCAGTTCTTC.

The V gene is TRBV3-1 (or the pseudogene TRBV3-2), the J gene TRBJ2-1, with D hard to call. V dropped 6 bases and J dropped 9 bases, with 12 bases sitting between them. The CDR3 spans 12 residues. Germline CDR1 and CDR2: LGHDT and YNNKEL (reference sequence). CDR3 sequence: CASSGSLSEQFF. The DNA for the CDR3 is TGTGCCAGCAGTGGTAGCCTCAGTGAGCAGTTCTTC.

The chain uses TRBV2 and TRBJ2-7; tentatively, D is TRBD2 (6 bases). The CDR3 covers 11 residues. Germline CDR1 and CDR2: SNHLY and FYNNEI. Trimming removed 6 bases from V and 6 bases from J, with 9 bases in between. The CDR3 region is CASRGLLEQYF. CDR3 bases: TGTGCCAGCAGAGGACTACTCGAGCAGTACTTC.

This rearrangement joins TRBV7-8 to TRBJ1-2; 8 nucleotides align to TRBD1. Trimming took 2 bases from V and 8 from J; bases not matched to a gene: 7. The CDR3 is 14 amino acids. Per germline, CDR1 SGHVS and CDR2 FQNEAQ. The CDR3 coding sequence is TGTGCCAGCAGCTTATCCGGACAGGGTAAAGGCTACACCTTC. Amino acids: CASSLSGQGKGYTF. Based on the CDR3 plus reference TRBV7-8 and TRBJ1-2, the full variable domain is GAGVSQSPRYKVAKRGQDVALRCDPISGHVSLFWYQQALGQGPEFLTYFQNEAQLDKSGLPSDRFFAERPEGSVSTLKIQRTQQEDSAVYLCASSLSGQGKGYTFGSGTRLTVV.